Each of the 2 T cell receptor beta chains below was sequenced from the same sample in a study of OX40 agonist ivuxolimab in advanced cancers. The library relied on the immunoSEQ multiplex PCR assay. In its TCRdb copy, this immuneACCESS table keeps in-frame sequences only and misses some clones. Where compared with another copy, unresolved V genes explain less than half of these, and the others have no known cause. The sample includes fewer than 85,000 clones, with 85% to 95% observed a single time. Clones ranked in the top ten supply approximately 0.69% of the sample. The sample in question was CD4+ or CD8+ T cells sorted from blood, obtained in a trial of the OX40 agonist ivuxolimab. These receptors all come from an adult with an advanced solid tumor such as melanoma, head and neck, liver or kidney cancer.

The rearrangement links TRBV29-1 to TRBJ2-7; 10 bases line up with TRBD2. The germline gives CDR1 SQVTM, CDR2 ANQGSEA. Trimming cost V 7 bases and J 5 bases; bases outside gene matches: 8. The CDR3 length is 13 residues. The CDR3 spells CSASGTSANEQYF. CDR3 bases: TGCAGCGCCTCCGGGACTAGCGCTAACGAGCAGTACTTC.

The CDR3 DNA follows: TGTGCCAGCAGCCAAGAAGGGGGGACAGGGAATGAAAAACTGTTTTTT. Translation: CASSQEGGTGNEKLFF. This chain joins TRBV4-2 and TRBJ1-4; 9 nucleotides line up with TRBD1. Germline assignment: CDR1 LGHNA and CDR2 YNFKEQ. After removal of 0 bases from V and 5 bases from J, the junction contained 4 bases not matched to a gene. This CDR3 comprises 16 residues.